This TCR beta chain derives from a study of cytotoxic CD8 clonotypes in ibrutinib-treated CLL. Study-wide results and limits: An increase in clonality occurred at ibrutinib response, followed by a return toward baseline at progression.

The planned depth of sequencing spanned 1 in 200,000 to 1 in 1 million T cells. Clones were read by immunoSEQ multiplex PCR, and TCRdb kept only the in-frame ones, dropping some. The table shows 200,000 to 250,000 clones, with 70% occurring only once. The length of the CDR3 is 13 residues. Germline V gene data show CDR1 as SGHRS and CDR2 as YFSETQ. V was trimmed by 0 bases and J by 4 bases, leaving 7 bases between them. With respect to this clone: The target antigen is unknown.

The sample here was PBMCs, taken after 12 months of ibrutinib treatment. The TCR sequence derives from a human donor with chronic lymphocytic leukemia. The chain has TRBV5-1 and TRBJ1-2; the D is unclear. CDR3 residues: CASSLESGYGYTF. The CDR3 DNA is TGCGCCAGCAGCTTGGAGAGCGGCTATGGCTACACCTTC.